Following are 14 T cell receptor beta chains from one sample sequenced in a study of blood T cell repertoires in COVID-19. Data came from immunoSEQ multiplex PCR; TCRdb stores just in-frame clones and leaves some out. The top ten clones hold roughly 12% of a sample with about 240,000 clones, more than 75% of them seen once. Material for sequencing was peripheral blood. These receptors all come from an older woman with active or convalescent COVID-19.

Here the CDR3 reads CAISESGQGRNLGRGYTF. As DNA, the CDR3 is TGTGCCATCAGTGAGTCGGGACAGGGTAGGAACCTTGGGAGAGGCTACACCTTC. The rearrangement joins TRBV10-3 to TRBJ1-2, with 9 bases identical to TRBD1. The CDR3 has 18 residues. The germline V gene encodes CDR1 ENHRY and CDR2 SYGVKD. With 0 bases clipped from V and 8 bases from J, the junction kept 16 bases outside the gene matches.

The CDR3 is CASSQGFGGGGEKLFF. In DNA, the CDR3 is TGCGCCAGCAGCCAAGGGTTCGGAGGGGGGGGTGAAAAACTGTTTTTT. V usage is TRBV4-1 and J usage is TRBJ1-4; D possibly corresponds to TRBD1 (6 bases). The germline V gene encodes CDR1 MGHRA and CDR2 YSYEKL. There are 16 residues in the CDR3. V lost 1 base and J lost 7, with 16 bases in between.

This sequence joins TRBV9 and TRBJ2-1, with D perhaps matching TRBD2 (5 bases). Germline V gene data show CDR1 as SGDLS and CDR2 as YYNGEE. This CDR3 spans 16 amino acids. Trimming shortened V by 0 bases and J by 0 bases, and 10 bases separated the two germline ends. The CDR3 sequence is CASSVGGPSSYNEQFF. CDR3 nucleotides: TGTGCCAGCAGCGTAGGCGGGCCTAGCTCCTACAATGAGCAGTTCTTC.

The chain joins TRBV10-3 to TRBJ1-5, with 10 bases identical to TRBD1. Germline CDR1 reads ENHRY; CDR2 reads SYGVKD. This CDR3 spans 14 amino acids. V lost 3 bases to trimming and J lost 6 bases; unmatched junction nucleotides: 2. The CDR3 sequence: CAISDGTGVQPQHF. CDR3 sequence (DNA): TGTGCCATCAGTGACGGGACAGGGGTTCAGCCCCAGCATTTT.

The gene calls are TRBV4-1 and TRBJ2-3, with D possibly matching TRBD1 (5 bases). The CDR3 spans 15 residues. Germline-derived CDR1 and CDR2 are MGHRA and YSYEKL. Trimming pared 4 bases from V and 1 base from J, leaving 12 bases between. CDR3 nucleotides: TGCGCCAGCAGCCCCGACCAGGGCGGCACAGATACGCAGTATTTT. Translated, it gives CASSPDQGGTDTQYF.

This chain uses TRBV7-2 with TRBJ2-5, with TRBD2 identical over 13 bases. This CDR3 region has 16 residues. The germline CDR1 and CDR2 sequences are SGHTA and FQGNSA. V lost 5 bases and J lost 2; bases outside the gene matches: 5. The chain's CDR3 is CASSTSTSGGQETQYF. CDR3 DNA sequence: TGTGCCAGCAGCACCTCGACTAGCGGGGGGCAAGAGACCCAGTACTTC.

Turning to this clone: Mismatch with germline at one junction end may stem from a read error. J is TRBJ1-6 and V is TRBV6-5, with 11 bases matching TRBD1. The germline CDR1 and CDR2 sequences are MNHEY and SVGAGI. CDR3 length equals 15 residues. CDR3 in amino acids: CASSDSGQGVAPLHF. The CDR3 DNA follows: TGTGCCAGCAGTGACTCGGGACAGGGGGTTGCACCCCTCCACTTT.

The CDR3 DNA is TGTGCCAGCAGCGTCCAACCGACAGGGGACGGCGAGCAGTACTTC. It encodes CASSVQPTGDGEQYF. The chain combines TRBV9 with TRBJ2-7; TRBD1 matches at 8 bases. Unmatched junction bases numbered 10, after V lost 2 bases and J lost 6 bases. The CDR3 loop spans 15 amino acids. Germline CDR1 reads SGDLS; CDR2 reads YYNGEE.

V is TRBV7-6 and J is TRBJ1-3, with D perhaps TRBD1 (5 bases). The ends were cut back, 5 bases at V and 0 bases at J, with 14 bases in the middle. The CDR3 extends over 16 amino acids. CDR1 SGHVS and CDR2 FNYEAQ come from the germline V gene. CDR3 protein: CASSLSTANSGNTIYF. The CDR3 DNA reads TGTGCCAGCAGCCTTTCGACAGCTAACTCTGGAAACACCATATATTTT. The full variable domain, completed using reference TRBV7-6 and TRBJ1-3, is GAGVSQSPRYKVTKRGQDVALRCDPISGHVSLYWYRQALGQGPEFLTYFNYEAQQDKSGLPNDRFSAERPEGSISTLTIQRTEQRDSAMYRCASSLSTANSGNTIYFGEGSWLTVV.

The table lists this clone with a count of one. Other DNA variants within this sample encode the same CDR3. This chain's CDR3 is CASSQRTSGKTQYF. The CDR3 coding sequence is TGTGCCAGCAGCCAGAGGACTAGCGGAAAGACCCAGTACTTC. The chain recombines TRBV3-1 (or the pseudogene TRBV3-2) with TRBJ2-5, with 10 bases that match TRBD2. J gave up 6 bases and V 3 bases, and 4 bases lay outside the gene matches. From germline, CDR1 is LGHDT and CDR2 YNNKEL (reference sequence). CDR3 length: 14 residues.

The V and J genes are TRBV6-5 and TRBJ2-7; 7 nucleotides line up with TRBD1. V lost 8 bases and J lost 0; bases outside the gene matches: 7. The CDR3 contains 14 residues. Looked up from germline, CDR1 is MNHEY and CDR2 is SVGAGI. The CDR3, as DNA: TGTGCCAGCCACCACAGGGGTCGCTCCTACGAGCAGTACTTC. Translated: CASHHRGRSYEQYF.

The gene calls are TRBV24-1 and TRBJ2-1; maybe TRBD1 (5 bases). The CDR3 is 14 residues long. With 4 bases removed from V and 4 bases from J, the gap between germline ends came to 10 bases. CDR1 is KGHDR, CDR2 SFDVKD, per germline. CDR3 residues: CATSDSRAYNEQFF. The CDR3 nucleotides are TGTGCCACCAGTGACAGCAGGGCGTACAATGAGCAGTTCTTC.

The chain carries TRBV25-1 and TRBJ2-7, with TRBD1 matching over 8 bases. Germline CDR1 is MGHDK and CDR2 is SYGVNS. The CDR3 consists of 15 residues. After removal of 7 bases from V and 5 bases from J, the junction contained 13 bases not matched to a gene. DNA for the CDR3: TGTGCCAGCACTACGGACAGGGCCAGTGATAACGAGCAGTACTTC. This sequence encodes CASTTDRASDNEQYF.

The CDR3 region has the DNA TGTGCCAGTAACTTAGCGGGGGTCAAACAAGTCGGGTCCGGGGAGCTGTTTTTT. As protein: CASNLAGVKQVGSGELFF. The chain links TRBV19 to TRBJ2-2; 9 bases align to TRBD2. The CDR3 is 18 residues long. V shed 7 bases and J 6 bases; nucleotides not matched to a gene: 18. Germline loops: CDR1 LNHDA, CDR2 SQIVND (reference sequence).